This entry lists 26 T cell receptor beta chains sequenced from one sample in a study of cytomegalovirus exposure and HLA in healthy donors. Vbeta (60) and Jbeta (13) primers were used in the PCR. Assay used: immunoSEQ multiplex PCR; TCRdb lists only in-frame clones, some missing. Of around 85,000 clones in the sample, roughly 75% are singletons; the top ten hold approximately 1%. The material sequenced was PBMCs. All receptors derive from a male donor in good health and CMV-seronegative.

This sequence joins TRBV7-6 and TRBJ2-1; TRBD1 aligns across 7 bases. The CDR3 extends over 17 amino acids. Germline CDR1 SGHVS, CDR2 FNYEAQ. The V and J ends lost 6 bases and 3 bases, in that order; junction bases with no gene match: 14. The CDR3 protein is CASRRIQGNSLYNEQFF. The CDR3 DNA sequence: TGTGCCAGCAGGCGTATACAGGGGAATTCCCTCTACAATGAGCAGTTCTTC.

This chain joins TRBV5-1 and TRBJ1-4; D is possibly TRBD1 (5 bases). The V end lost 2 bases, the J end lost 6 bases, and 11 bases lay between the germline ends. Germline V gene sequence: CDR1 SGHRS, CDR2 YFSETQ. This CDR3 is built from 14 residues. The CDR3 DNA sequence: TGCGCCAGCAGCTTATGGGCGGGGGATGAAAAACTGTTTTTT. Translated: CASSLWAGDEKLFF.

V and J are TRBV29-1 and TRBJ1-1; 8 bases agree with TRBD1. V was pared by 5 bases and J by 4 bases, with 9 bases of the junction left unmatched. The CDR3 is made up of 14 amino acids. Germline CDR1 reads SQVTM; CDR2 reads ANQGSEA. CDR3 protein: CSVRGQEGGTEAFF. The CDR3 nucleotides read TGCAGCGTTAGGGGACAGGAAGGGGGCACTGAAGCTTTCTTT.

This clone was observed a handful of times. The rearrangement uses TRBV28 and TRBJ1-1; D is unclear. Trimming took 2 bases from V and 6 from J, leaving 10 bases between them. This CDR3 is built from 13 residues. CDR1 and CDR2 (germline): MDHEN, SYDVKM. CDR3 in amino acids: CASSLLAGSEAFF. The CDR3 DNA is TGTGCCAGCAGTTTACTCGCGGGCTCTGAAGCTTTCTTT.

The chain employs TRBV15 and TRBJ2-7; a weak D match, TRBD1 (6 bases). This CDR3 comprises 13 residues. In germline, CDR1 is LNHNV, CDR2 YYDKDF (reference sequence). The V gene lost 0 bases and the J gene lost 9 bases, with 12 bases spanning the gap. CDR3 coding DNA: TGTGCCACCAGCAGAGACGCAGGGGATGGGCAGTACTTC. This codes for CATSRDAGDGQYF.

V is TRBV2 and J is TRBJ2-5; possibly TRBD2 for D (5 bases). V dropped 7 bases and J dropped 2 bases, with 17 bases sitting between them. The germline V gene encodes CDR1 SNHLY and CDR2 FYNNEI. This CDR3 is 15 amino acids long. The CDR3 reads CASTPQAALQETQYF. The CDR3, as DNA: TGTGCCAGCACTCCCCAAGCGGCTCTACAAGAGACCCAGTACTTC.

The CDR3 DNA follows: TGTGCCAGCAGCTTAGGCGCACAGGGTGGCTACACCTTC. This gives the protein CASSLGAQGGYTF. V gene TRBV7-9 combines with J gene TRBJ1-2, with D possibly being TRBD1 (6 bases). This CDR3 is 13 amino acids long. The V and J ends lost 1 base and 7 bases respectively, with 10 bases between them. CDR1 is SEHNR and CDR2 is FQNEAQ in the germline V gene (reference sequence).

This clone has just one count. CDR3 DNA: TGTGCCAGCGGAGGTCTCTCTGGAAACACCATATATTTT. Translating it yields CASGGLSGNTIYF. The V and J genes are TRBV6-6 and TRBJ1-3; D unclear. Germline V CDR1 and CDR2: MNHNY, SVGAGI (reference sequence). The CDR3 sequence is 13 residues long. The ends were cut back, 8 bases at V and 0 bases at J, with 8 bases in the middle.

The J gene is TRBJ2-7, the V gene TRBV6-1, with D perhaps matching TRBD2 (6 bases). Germline V lookup: CDR1 MNHNS, CDR2 SASEGT. Trimming removed 6 bases at V and 5 bases at J, with 14 bases between. The CDR3 runs 13 residues. This CDR3 is CASRGGSAHEQYF. The CDR3 nucleotides read TGTGCCAGCAGGGGGGGTTCCGCTCACGAGCAGTACTTC.

The rearrangement uses TRBV5-5 and TRBJ2-1; 11 bases fit TRBD2. Germline V gene sequence: CDR1 SGHKS, CDR2 YYEKEE (reference sequence). This CDR3 comprises 15 residues. V shed 0 bases, J shed 13 bases, and the junction held 9 bases outside the gene matches. The CDR3 coding sequence is TGTGCCAGCAGCTTGGAGACTAGCGGGGAGCTCGGACAGTTCTTC. Translation gives CASSLETSGELGQFF.

The gene calls are TRBV29-1 and TRBJ1-1; perhaps TRBD1 as D (5 bases). The CDR3 has 12 amino acids. Germline CDR1 SQVTM, CDR2 ANQGSEA. V was shortened by 4 bases and J by 5 bases, with 11 bases between the two germline ends. The CDR3 is CSVGPGRTEAFF. The CDR3 DNA is TGCAGCGTTGGCCCAGGGCGGACTGAAGCTTTCTTT.

This clone has a handful of counts. The chain couples TRBV5-4 to TRBJ1-2, with D maybe TRBD1 (5 bases). Trimming pared 4 bases from V and 9 bases from J, leaving 16 bases between. Germline V gives CDR1 SGHNT, CDR2 YYREEE (reference sequence). The CDR3 has 13 residues. CDR3 amino acids: CASSAVGGNSYTF. For the CDR3, the DNA is TGTGCCAGCAGCGCCGTGGGGGGTAATAGCTACACCTTC.

The chain uses TRBV5-1 and TRBJ2-5; D may be TRBD1 (5 bases). The germline V gene has CDR1 SGHRS and CDR2 YFSETQ. V was clipped by 0 bases and J by 2 bases, with 8 bases between them. CDR3 size: 14 residues. Here the CDR3 reads CASSLGQPQETQYF. The CDR3 coding sequence is TGCGCCAGCAGCTTGGGACAGCCACAAGAGACCCAGTACTTC.

Only one count was recorded for this clone. V usage is TRBV7-8 and J usage is TRBJ2-7; 15 bases are a match to TRBD2. The CDR3 extends over 18 amino acids. The germline CDR1 and CDR2 sequences are SGHVS and FQNEAQ. V trimming: 4 bases; J trimming: 2 bases; junction bases outside the gene matches: 9. CDR3 DNA sequence: TGTGCCAGCAGCTCCCACGGGACTAGCGGGGGGCGGACCTACGAGCAGTACTTC. This translates into CASSSHGTSGGRTYEQYF. Full variable domain (missing parts from reference TRBV7-8 and TRBJ2-7): GAGVSQSPRYKVAKRGQDVALRCDPISGHVSLFWYQQALGQGPEFLTYFQNEAQLDKSGLPSDRFFAERPEGSVSTLKIQRTQQEDSAVYLCASSSHGTSGGRTYEQYFGPGTRLTVT.

CDR3 DNA: TGCGCCAGCAGCGACAGGACAGGGTTTGAGCAGTTCTTC. Translation gives CASSDRTGFEQFF. V usage is TRBV5-1 and J usage is TRBJ2-1; the match to TRBD1 covers 8 bases. Germline loops: CDR1 SGHRS, CDR2 YFSETQ. This CDR3 comprises 13 residues. V trimming: 4 bases; J trimming: 9 bases; junction bases outside the gene matches: 6.

The chain has TRBV12-5 and TRBJ2-3, with TRBD2 matching 7 bases. The V gene end was trimmed by 1 base and the J gene end by 2 bases; junction bases not matched to a gene: 12. This CDR3 has 18 amino acids. Germline-derived CDR1 and CDR2 are LGHNT and FRNRAP. The CDR3 DNA sequence: TGTGCTAGTGGTTTGGCGGTCCTCACGGGGGGACTCACAGATACGCAGTATTTT. This translates into CASGLAVLTGGLTDTQYF.

The gene calls are TRBV5-1 and TRBJ2-3, with TRBD2 matching 9 bases. Germline CDR1 SGHRS, CDR2 YFSETQ. Trimming at V came to 4 bases and at J to 0 bases, leaving 9 bases not matched to a gene. CDR3 length equals 17 residues. The CDR3 spells CASSPPTSGSSTDTQYF. CDR3 nucleotide sequence: TGCGCCAGCAGCCCGCCGACTAGCGGATCTAGCACAGATACGCAGTATTTT.

The chain combines TRBV29-1 with TRBJ2-3; 7 nucleotides line up with TRBD2. The CDR3 runs to 15 residues. CDR1 and CDR2 (germline): SQVTM, ANQGSEA. CDR3 residues: CSASVSGTRGDTQYF. The CDR3 nucleotides are TGCAGTGCCAGTGTAAGCGGGACCCGTGGAGATACGCAGTATTTT.

The CDR3 nucleotides are TGTGCCAGCAGCTCTCAACAGGGGGCCCATCAGCCCCAGCATTTT. Translated: CASSSQQGAHQPQHF. The genes are TRBV7-2 and TRBJ1-5; the match to TRBD1 covers 9 bases. The CDR3 consists of 15 residues. The J segment lost 5 bases and the V segment lost 4 bases, leaving 6 bases of the junction unmatched. Germline V gene sequence: CDR1 SGHTA, CDR2 FQGNSA.

The chain has TRBV9 and TRBJ2-3; the D gene is possibly TRBD2 (6 bases). Deletions cut 6 bases from V and 3 bases from J, with 11 bases between. Germline loops: CDR1 SGDLS, CDR2 YYNGEE. The CDR3 covers 13 residues. CDR3: CASTPGDTDTQYF. In DNA, the CDR3 is TGTGCCAGCACCCCGGGGGATACAGATACGCAGTATTTT.

The sample holds one count of this clone. The junction departs from the called germline gene at one end, perhaps through a read error. The rearrangement uses TRBV5-6 and TRBJ1-2; 9 bases agree with TRBD1. Germline CDR1 SGHDT, CDR2 YYEEEE. This CDR3 has 13 amino acids. CDR3 amino acids: CASSQGQGYGYPF. The CDR3 DNA reads TGTGCCAGCAGCCAGGGACAGGGCTATGGCTACCCCTTC.

There are a few counts of this clone. The chain is built from TRBV10-3 and TRBJ1-2; the D is unclear. The CDR3 totals 14 residues. V shed 7 bases and J shed 0 bases, with 12 bases lying between them. Germline assignment: CDR1 ENHRY and CDR2 SYGVKD. CDR3 DNA sequence: TGTGCCATCACCGGTTCAAACTCTAACTATGGCTACACCTTC. It is translated as CAITGSNSNYGYTF.

The rearrangement joins TRBV29-1 to TRBJ2-1; 14 bases match TRBD2. The J segment lost 15 bases and the V segment lost 0 bases, leaving 7 bases of the junction unmatched. The CDR3 is 14 amino acids. Looked up from germline, CDR1 is SQVTM and CDR2 is ANQGSEA. CDR3 protein: CSVEDWTSGRIGFF. The CDR3 DNA reads TGCAGCGTTGAAGATTGGACTAGCGGGAGGATAGGGTTCTTC.

The chain links TRBV9 to TRBJ2-5; 7 nucleotides align to TRBD1. Germline CDR1 is SGDLS and CDR2 is YYNGEE. The junction had 9 bases not matched to a gene; V was cut back by 3 bases and J by 1 base. This CDR3 contains 16 residues. The CDR3 spells CASSEGTANFQETQYF. The CDR3 DNA reads TGTGCCAGCAGCGAGGGGACAGCGAACTTCCAAGAGACCCAGTACTTC.

The chain employs TRBV10-2 and TRBJ2-3, with TRBD1 as a possible D gene (5 bases). This CDR3 is built from 13 residues. V was pared by 8 bases and J by 3 bases, with 12 bases between. CDR1 and CDR2 from the germline V gene are WSHSY and SAAADI. This chain's CDR3 is CASGAVLTDTQYF. The CDR3 bases are TGCGCCAGCGGGGCCGTTTTAACAGATACGCAGTATTTT.

This clone was picked up a small number of times. The V call is TRBV7-8, the J call TRBJ1-1; D is perhaps TRBD1 (5 bases). CDR1 and CDR2 from the germline V gene are SGHVS and FQNEAQ. V was clipped by 5 bases and J by 4 bases, with 17 bases between them. This CDR3 spans 15 amino acids. The CDR3 DNA follows: TGTGCCAGCAGCAAAACACGGACACTATTCACTGAAGCTTTCTTT. Translation gives CASSKTRTLFTEAFF.